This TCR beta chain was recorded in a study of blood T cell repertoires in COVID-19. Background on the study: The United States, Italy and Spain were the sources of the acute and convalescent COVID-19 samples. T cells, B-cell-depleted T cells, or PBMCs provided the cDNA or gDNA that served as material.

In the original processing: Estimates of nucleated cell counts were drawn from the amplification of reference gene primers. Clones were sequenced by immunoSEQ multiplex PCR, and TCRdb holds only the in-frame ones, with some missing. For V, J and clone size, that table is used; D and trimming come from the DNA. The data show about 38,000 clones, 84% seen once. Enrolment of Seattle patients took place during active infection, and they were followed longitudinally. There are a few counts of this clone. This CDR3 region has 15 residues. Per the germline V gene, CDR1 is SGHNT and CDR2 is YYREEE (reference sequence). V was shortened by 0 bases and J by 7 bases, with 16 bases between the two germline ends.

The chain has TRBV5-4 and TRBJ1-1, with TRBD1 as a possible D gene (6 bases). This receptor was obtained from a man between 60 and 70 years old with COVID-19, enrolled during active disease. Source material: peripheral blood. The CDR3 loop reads CASSLGGPRVLEAFF. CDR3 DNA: TGTGCCAGCAGCTTGGGGGGGCCTCGCGTTCTTGAAGCTTTCTTT.